A single sample gave rise to the 3 T cell receptor beta chains below, sequenced in a study of cytomegalovirus exposure and HLA in healthy donors. This PCR relied on a set of 60 Vbeta primers and 13 Jbeta primers. The repertoire was sequenced with immunoSEQ multiplex PCR; TCRdb's copy has only in-frame clones and lacks some. Counted here are more than 150,000 clones, over 65% occurring once; the ten biggest clones make up around 1.5%. Sequenced input: PBMCs. Receptor source: a man between 18 and 29 years old in good health and CMV-seronegative.

This chain joins TRBV5-1 and TRBJ1-1, with TRBD1 as a possible D gene (5 bases). The CDR3 covers 11 residues. V lost 6 bases and J 8 bases, leaving 11 bases between the germline ends. Germline lookup yields CDR1 SGHRS and CDR2 YFSETQ. In DNA, the CDR3 is TGCGCCAGCATTGGGACTAGGGAAGCTTTCTTT. Translating gives CASIGTREAFF.

The chain has TRBV4-1 and TRBJ2-1; D remains unclear. Trimming pared 4 bases from V and 3 bases from J, leaving 13 bases between. Germline CDR1 reads MGHRA; CDR2 reads YSYEKL. This CDR3 comprises 15 residues. CDR3 bases: TGCGCCAGCAGCCCCCAGTACCCAAACTACAATGAGCAGTTCTTC. Protein: CASSPQYPNYNEQFF.

This clone was observed a single time. The chain joins TRBV7-3 to TRBJ1-1; D unclear. The V end was cut by 5 bases, the J end by 3 bases, with 16 bases between. This CDR3 has 15 residues. The germline V gene has CDR1 SGHTA and CDR2 FQGTGA. CDR3 region: CASSPTPRNHTEAFF. CDR3 DNA: TGTGCCAGCAGCCCCACACCGAGGAACCACACTGAAGCTTTCTTT.